The T cell receptor (beta chain) described here comes from a study of blood T cell repertoires in COVID-19 (dated by TCRdb to the early 2020s). Turning to the overall study: Collaborator samples came from the United States, Italy and Spain and covered acute and convalescent phases of COVID-19. Subjects who had been exposed to COVID-19, were actively infected with it, or had recovered from it provided the deeply sampled blood TCRbeta repertoires that made up the dataset. The repertoires were released in a freely available public database meant as a resource for research on the immune response to SARS-CoV-2. The material from the prospective study consisted of cDNA or gDNA derived from T cells, B-cell-depleted T cells, or PBMCs. The sample metadata nearly always contained a de-identified subject ID, COVID-19 status, age in years and sex. The samples were drawn from the first 160 participants of the ongoing ImmuneRACE study and from roughly 1,300 subjects provided by 6 global collaborators. Where available, HLA class I and class II types were taken from metadata supplied by the sample provider and were not determined by assay-based typing. The study at large found these results: How much clinical and demographic metadata was included differed by source and by participant, and the metadata was provided uncurated.

TCRbeta CDR3 regions were amplified from genomic DNA by means of the immunoSEQ Assay, a bias-controlled multiplex PCR. The authors' pipeline ran thus. The number of nucleated cells in each sample was estimated from the amplification of reference gene primers within the assay. Sequence reads were collapsed and filtered to measure the absolute abundance of every unique TCRbeta CDR3 rearrangement. For each sample, productive Simpson clonality was calculated as the square root of Simpson's diversity index across productive rearrangements. TCRdb mirrors the immuneACCESS table, restricted to in-frame sequences. Some clones are absent from its copies; in checked studies, under half trace to an unresolved V gene, and the reason for the others is unknown. The DNA was the basis for D and trimming; V, J and clone size are from that table. Present in this sample are fewer than 80,000 clones, roughly 87% of which were seen just once. The top ten clones comprise 4.9% of the sample.

From cysteine to phenylalanine, the CDR3 is 15 amino acids long. Only the CDR3 region is kept as DNA, spanning 45 bases read in frame from base 1. CDR1 is given as SGHTA and CDR2 as FQGNSA, both from the germline V gene. Trimming accounts for 4 bases at V and 3 bases at J, while the number of junction bases matched to no gene is 3. The collaborating institutions used their own protocols to collect whole blood in K2EDTA tubes. For TCRbeta analysis, collaborators shipped samples as frozen whole blood, isolated PBMCs, or DNA extracted from either of those sample types. The count of this clone is one. The specificity of this receptor is unknown. No per-base quality is available; no much larger clone lies one base away. This same CDR3 is encoded by further DNA sequences in the sample.

The source of this sequence is a woman between 50 and 59 years old with active COVID-19. The chain was built from TRBV7-2 and TRBJ2-1; 10 middle bases align to TRBD2. Sequenced: peripheral blood. The DNA is as follows: TGTGCCAGCAGCTCCCGGACTAGCGGCTACAATGAGCAGTTCTTC. It is translated as CASSSRTSGYNEQFF.